This is a list of T cell receptor beta chains from one sample in a study of control samples from healthy donors and cancer patients. Libraries were prepared by immunoSEQ multiplex PCR; TCRdb keeps only in-frame clonotypes and omits some of them. Of around 92,000 clones in the sample, roughly 86% were seen once. The sample taken for sequencing was blood. These receptors all come from a man in his 60s in good health. Both conserved end residues are part of each CDR3. A D gene is named only where the DNA matches it firmly. Rows give clone size only sometimes, using once, few, many, or a class for an expanded clone.

v_gene	j_gene	d_gene	abundance	CDR3nt	CDR3aa
TRBV4-2	TRBJ1-4	.	.	TGTGCCAGCAGCCCGGACGGAACTAATGAAAAACTGTTTTTT	CASSPDGTNEKLFF
TRBV4-2	TRBJ2-7	TRBD1	many	TGTGCCAGCAGCCGCGGACAGGGGGAATCCTACGAGCAGTACTTC	CASSRGQGESYEQYF
TRBV6-2/TRBV6-3	TRBJ2-3	TRBD1	.	TGTGCCAGCAGTTATAGGGGGCGTAGAGGCACAGATACGCAGTATTTT	CASSYRGRRGTDTQYF
TRBV6-4	TRBJ2-3	TRBD1	few	TGTGCCAGCAGTGACTCTCAGGGGGCGAGTTCGTATGGCACAGATACGCAGTATTTT	CASSDSQGASSYGTDTQYF
TRBV9	TRBJ1-4	.	.	TGTGCCAGCAGCGTAGTAGGGGAAAGGAATGAAAAACTGTTTTTT	CASSVVGERNEKLFF
TRBV7-9	TRBJ1-1	.	.	TGTGCCAGCAGCTTAGACAGAATTATGAACACTGAAGCTTTCTTT	CASSLDRIMNTEAFF
TRBV7-2	TRBJ2-3	.	.	TGTGCCAGCAGCCATCCACAATCTACGCAGTATTTT	CASSHPQSTQYF
TRBV2	TRBJ2-7	TRBD1	.	TGTGCCAGCAGCGCCTATGGACAGGGTGGGCTTAGCGAGCAGTACTTC	CASSAYGQGGLSEQYF
TRBV6-5	TRBJ2-5	.	.	TGTGCCAGCAGCCGCGGAGGGGCGACGGGGGAGACCCAGTACTTC	CASSRGGATGETQYF
TRBV19	TRBJ1-1	TRBD1	.	TGTGCCAGTATCTTGGGACAGGGGGGTGCTCGGAACACTGAAGCTTTCTTT	CASILGQGGARNTEAFF
TRBV6-5	TRBJ1-5	.	.	TGTGCCAGCACCCAGGGCACTAATCAGCCCCAGCATTTT	CASTQGTNQPQHF
TRBV6-1	TRBJ2-1	TRBD1	.	TGTGCCAGCAGTGAAGAGGCCGGGACAGGGGGCAATGAGCAGTTCTTC	CASSEEAGTGGNEQFF
TRBV6-4	TRBJ1-1	TRBD1	.	TGTGCCAGCAGTGACTCGCCAGGGGGGGGAGCTTTCTTT	CASSDSPGGGAFF
TRBV5-1	TRBJ1-2	.	.	TGCGCCAGCGCTCGTTTCACGGGATCTGTGAACTATGGCTACACCTTC	CASARFTGSVNYGYTF
TRBV7-8	TRBJ2-7	.	.	TGTGCCAGCAGCCACAGGGAGGGGGCTGGGTACGAGCAGTACTTC	CASSHREGAGYEQYF
TRBV7-3	TRBJ2-5	TRBD2	.	TGTGCCAGCAGCTTAAGTGGGACTAGCCAAGAGACCCAGTACTTC	CASSLSGTSQETQYF
TRBV7-9	TRBJ1-2	.	.	TGTGCCAGCAGCTTAGGACAGTTACCATATGGCTACACCTTC	CASSLGQLPYGYTF
TRBV6-6	TRBJ1-1	TRBD1	.	TGTGCCAGCATTCAGGGGGCAACTGAAGCTTTCTTT	CASIQGATEAFF
TRBV7-8	TRBJ2-7	.	few	TGTGCCAGCAGCTCCGCCTCCCGGGCCGGGCCCTTCGAGCAGTACTTC	CASSSASRAGPFEQYF
TRBV5-6	TRBJ1-4	TRBD1	.	TGTGCCAGCAGCTTGGTAGGAGGGGGCTCGGGACATTTAGAAAAACTGTTTTTT	CASSLVGGGSGHLEKLFF
TRBV5-8	TRBJ1-5	TRBD1	.	TGTGCCAGCAGAACCCGGGACAGGGTTAATCAGCCCCAGCATTTT	CASRTRDRVNQPQHF
TRBV28	TRBJ1-1	.	.	TGTGCCAGCAGTGACCGGGCTAGGGATTTCTTT	CASSDRARDFF
TRBV10-3	TRBJ2-3	TRBD2	.	TGTGCCATCAGTGAGCAGGTCATAGCGGGAGGACCAGATACGCAGTATTTT	CAISEQVIAGGPDTQYF
TRBV19	TRBJ2-2	TRBD1	.	TGTGCCAGTAAAGTGGCACAGGGGGCCGGGGAGCTGTTTTTT	CASKVAQGAGELFF
TRBV19	TRBJ1-5	TRBD1	few	TGTGCCAGTAGTAGCAGGGGGAATCAGCCCCAGCATTTT	CASSSRGNQPQHF
TRBV3-1/TRBV3-2	TRBJ2-1	.	.	TGTGCCAGCAGCCACGATCCGGGAGTGGGGGAGCAGTTCTTC	CASSHDPGVGEQFF
TRBV7-6	TRBJ2-5	TRBD1	.	TGTGCCAGCAGCCCACACCGTCCCGGGACAGGGGGCGAGACCCAGTACTTC	CASSPHRPGTGGETQYF
TRBV6-1	TRBJ2-2	.	.	TGTGCCAGCAGTGATCGGCAGTTGCGGGGCGGGGAGCTGTTTTTT	CASSDRQLRGGELFF
TRBV15	TRBJ2-3	.	.	TGTGCCACCAGCAGAGGGGCTGGTGGCGGGATCACAGATACGCAGTATTTT	CATSRGAGGGITDTQYF
TRBV5-8	TRBJ2-3	.	.	TGTGCCAGCACCCCGTTCGGGACAGATACGCAGTATTTT	CASTPFGTDTQYF
TRBV7-9	TRBJ2-3	TRBD2	.	TGTGCCAGCAGCCCCGGAGGCGGGGGGAGGGATACGCAGTATTTT	CASSPGGGGRDTQYF
TRBV20-1	TRBJ2-7	.	.	TGCAGTGCTAGTGCGGTTTCCTACGAGCAGTACTTC	CSASAVSYEQYF
TRBV28	TRBJ1-4	TRBD1	.	TGTGCCAGCAGTTTTCAGGGGGCCCCCTATGAAAAACTGTTTTTT	CASSFQGAPYEKLFF
TRBV30	TRBJ1-1	TRBD1	.	TGTGCCTGGACCCCGGACAGGAGAGCTTTCTTT	CAWTPDRRAFF
TRBV7-8	TRBJ2-5	.	few	TGTGCCAGCAGCCGACAGGCCGTCCAAGAGACCCAGTACTTC	CASSRQAVQETQYF
TRBV11-2	TRBJ1-2	TRBD1	.	TGTGCCAGCAGCCCCCGACAGGGTGCGGGCTACACCTTC	CASSPRQGAGYTF
TRBV6-2/TRBV6-3	TRBJ2-7	.	.	TGTGCCAGCAGTTACGGTGGACTACCCTACGAGCAGTACTTC	CASSYGGLPYEQYF
TRBV5-1	TRBJ2-3	TRBD2	.	TGCGCCAGCAGCTTCGCCTCTCTAGCGGGGCGACCGGGAACGCAGTATTTT	CASSFASLAGRPGTQYF
TRBV7-9	TRBJ2-5	TRBD1	.	TGTGCCAGCAGCTTGGGGACAGGTTTCGTCGGAGAGACCCAGTACTTC	CASSLGTGFVGETQYF
TRBV12-3/TRBV12-4	TRBJ2-2	.	.	TGTGCCAGCAGTTCTGATCGGGGGGAGCTGTTTTTT	CASSSDRGELFF
TRBV5-5	TRBJ1-1	TRBD1	.	TGTGCCAGCAGCTTGGCAGTGGGACAGGTGAACACTGAAGCTTTCTTT	CASSLAVGQVNTEAFF
TRBV5-1	TRBJ2-1	.	.	TGCGCCAGCAGCCTATCGACTGCCTACAATGAGCAGTTCTTC	CASSLSTAYNEQFF
TRBV7-8	TRBJ1-2	TRBD1	.	TGTGCCAGCAGCCTGGACAGGGCCTTGCTTAACTATGGCTACACCTTC	CASSLDRALLNYGYTF
TRBV4-2	TRBJ2-2	.	.	TGTGCCAGCAGCCCCCGCGGAGAGGAACCCGGGGAGCTGTTTTTT	CASSPRGEEPGELFF
TRBV4-1	TRBJ2-7	TRBD2	.	TGCGCCAGCAGCCAAGGACTAGCGGGCGACGGGGAGCAGTACTTC	CASSQGLAGDGEQYF
TRBV30	TRBJ1-4	.	.	TGTGCCTGGAGTCCAGGGGAGAGTAATGAAAAACTGTTTTTT	CAWSPGESNEKLFF
TRBV10-3	TRBJ1-5	.	.	TGTGCCATCAGTGGACAGTCCAATCAGCCCCAGCATTTT	CAISGQSNQPQHF
TRBV6-5	TRBJ2-3	TRBD1	.	TGTGCCAGCAGTTACTCCGGGACAGGGTCATCGGATACGCAGTATTTT	CASSYSGTGSSDTQYF
TRBV28	TRBJ1-2	.	.	TGTGCCAGCAGTTTATTCGGGGCCACCCGAATAAACTATGGCTACACCTTC	CASSLFGATRINYGYTF
TRBV9	TRBJ2-7	TRBD2	.	TGTGCCAGCAGCGTACGGGGGGACTCCTACGAGCAGTACTTC	CASSVRGDSYEQYF
TRBV9	TRBJ2-6	.	.	TGTGCCAGCAGCCACATCCCTGGGGAGCCCCTCAGCAACGTCCTGACTTTC	CASSHIPGEPLSNVLTF
TRBV10-3	TRBJ1-2	TRBD1	.	TGTGCCATCAACGGACAGGGTACCGATGGCTACACCTTC	CAINGQGTDGYTF